This T cell receptor beta chain was documented in a study of blood T cell repertoires in COVID-19. Study at large: Samples came from the United States, Italy and Spain, spanning acute and convalescent COVID-19. PBMCs, B-cell-depleted T cells, or T cells were the source of the cDNA or gDNA that made up the material.

CDR1 MDHEN and CDR2 SYDVKM come from the germline V gene. V lost 6 bases, J lost 7 bases, and 9 bases lay in between. There are 12 residues in the CDR3. Original data processing: Nucleated cell number was recorded as an estimate derived from reference gene primer amplification. The assay was immunoSEQ multiplex PCR, and TCRdb's table has in-frame clones only and misses some. Clone size and the V and J calls come from that table; the DNA yielded D and trimming. The sample holds under 250,000 clones, about three quarters seen once. The sequence was collected from a woman aged 70 to 79 with acute or convalescent COVID-19. Sample: peripheral blood. The rearrangement links TRBV28 to TRBJ1-4; a weak D match, TRBD1 (5 bases). The CDR3 DNA follows: TGTGCCAGCAGAAGGGGTGGTGAAAAACTGTTTTTT. Its protein is CASRRGGEKLFF.